This TCR beta chain is from a study of control samples from healthy donors and cancer patients. The method was immunoSEQ multiplex PCR; TCRdb's version includes in-frame clones alone and lacks a portion of them. The table shows roughly 370,000 clones, with 80% to 95% occurring only once. Germline-derived CDR1 and CDR2 are MDHEN and SYDVKM. V shed 5 bases and J 5 bases; nucleotides not matched to a gene: 5. The CDR3 totals 13 residues. This chain joins TRBV28 and TRBJ2-5, with TRBD2 identical over 7 bases. The receptor comes from a man aged 40-49 years with head and neck cancer. Sequencing input: PBMCs. Written as DNA, the CDR3 is TGTGCCAGCAGTCCAGCGGGGCGGGAGACCCAGTACTTC. Encoded protein: CASSPAGRETQYF.